What follows is one T cell receptor beta chain and its context. No antigen is known for it. There are no base qualities to consult, and no much larger clone falls within one base. Library preparation employed PCR. Sequenced on an Illumina HiSeq 2500. To reduce PCR and sequencing biases, unique molecular identifiers were built into the TCR beta cDNA libraries. Some 500,000 cDNA molecules were obtained for every 1 to 10 million input T cells, so each molecule roughly corresponded to one T cell. The patient libraries were prepared and sequenced with the same protocol used for the earlier healthy control dataset. Within a given batch, samples were prepared together, multiplexed and sequenced on the same HiSeq lane. The authors processed their data as follows. MIGEC handled the raw barcoded reads, throwing out single-read molecular identifier groups before consensus assembly and CDR3 extraction. VDJtools was used for post-analysis of the clonotype tables, with diversity normalized by down-sampling every dataset to the smallest sample size. In repertoire overlap clustering, CDR3 amino acid sequences, but not nucleotide sequences, were matched to correct batch-related cross-sample contamination. TCRdb ran its own pipeline on the public reads, namely fastp trimming at Q25 and MiXCR clone calling, and kept in-frame beta chains. Rows are combined by CDR3 protein, so each entry shows the most common genes and DNA. The V and J calls here are based on TCRdb, not the publication. This sample holds about 820,000 distinct CDR3 sequences; approximately 53% were observed only once. Jointly, the top ten make up about 4.5% of the sample.

From the cysteine up to the phenylalanine, the CDR3 has a length of 14 residues. The DNA shown is the 42-base CDR3, in frame from base 1. Compared with germline, V lacks 0 bases and J lacks 7 bases; bases without a gene match: 3. CDR1 and CDR2, per the germline V gene, are SGHTA and FQGTGA. This specimen belongs to a study of post-analysis software for immune sequencing data (dated by TCRdb to the mid-2010s). Looking at the study overall: Disease courses on record covered relapsing-remitting, secondary progressive and progressive-relapsing multiple sclerosis, though some patients had no subtype annotation. Patient repertoires were compared against around twelve previously published healthy control repertoires from donors aged about 6 to 25 years. A subset of samples was prepared in parallel using single-end sample barcoding, then pooled and co-amplified after Illumina adapter ligation. Broader findings and caveats from the paper: Direct clustering with F measure revealed strong co-clustering of samples prepared in the same batch, which led to a batch-effect correction. The control group was slightly older than the multiple sclerosis patient group. Normalized Chao1 diversity was significantly lower in multiple sclerosis patients than controls, suggesting substantial peripheral T-cell clonal expansion. Patients showed significantly higher frequencies than controls for about 5 TRBV segments, among them TRBV5-6, TRBV5-1 and TRBV20-1.

TCR beta repertoires were profiled from peripheral blood of about a dozen young patients with multiple sclerosis to demonstrate the VDJtools post-analysis software. The multiple sclerosis patients were children and adolescents between roughly 6 and 16 years of age. Sample: blood. Here the chain combines TRBV7-3 and TRBJ2-1, with 7 middle bases fitting TRBD2. This sequence originates from a girl between 5 and 17 years old with multiple sclerosis. The nucleotides are TGTGCCAGCAGCTTAACGTTCGGGGGGAATGAGCAGTTCTTC. Translated, it reads CASSLTFGGNEQFF.